A selection of T cell receptor beta chains follows, all from one sample in a study of T cell repertoires in cytomegalovirus infection. TCRdb called the reads again in MiXCR, with one record for every CDR3 protein. The table includes roughly 230,000 distinct CDR3 sequences, about 23% detected once. The sequenced material came from CD8+ T cells from PBMCs. These receptors were obtained from a human donor in good health (CMV status not recorded). Some clones in this sample may be carry-over from other donors' samples. Both conserved end residues are part of each CDR3. A D gene is named only where the DNA matches it firmly. Where a row states a size, it is once, few, many or the class of an expanded clone; other rows omit it.

V gene: TRBV11-2; clone size: .; D gene: .; J gene: TRBJ2-5; CDR3 protein: CASSLRLGNQETQYF; CDR3 DNA: TGTGCCAGCAGCTTACGTCTTGGCAACCAAGAGACCCAGTACTTC
V gene: TRBV19; clone size: .; D gene: .; J gene: TRBJ1-1; CDR3 protein: CASSIWVNTEAFF; CDR3 DNA: TGTGCCAGTAGTATTTGGGTGAACACTGAAGCTTTCTTT
V gene: TRBV2; clone size: few; D gene: .; J gene: TRBJ2-5; CDR3 protein: CASLRDRETQYF; CDR3 DNA: TGTGCCAGCCTCAGGGATCGGGAGACCCAGTACTTC
V gene: TRBV19; clone size: .; D gene: .; J gene: TRBJ2-7; CDR3 protein: CASTGTQAHEQYF; CDR3 DNA: TGTGCCTCAACGGGGACTCAAGCCCACGAGCAGTACTTC
V gene: TRBV7-9; clone size: few; D gene: TRBD1; J gene: TRBJ2-7; CDR3 protein: CASSRDSSLYEQYF; CDR3 DNA: TGTGCCAGCAGCCGGGACAGCTCCTTATACGAGCAGTACTTC
V gene: TRBV20-1; clone size: .; D gene: .; J gene: TRBJ2-5; CDR3 protein: CSAREVPQETQYF; CDR3 DNA: TGCAGTGCTAGGGAGGTCCCCCAAGAGACCCAGTACTTC
V gene: TRBV12-3/TRBV12-4; clone size: .; D gene: TRBD1; J gene: TRBJ1-2; CDR3 protein: CASSFGTGGLDGYTF; CDR3 DNA: TGTGCCAGCAGTTTTGGGACAGGGGGTTTGGATGGCTACACCTTC
V gene: TRBV15; clone size: .; D gene: .; J gene: TRBJ2-7; CDR3 protein: CATSPEGSSYEQYF; CDR3 DNA: TGTGCCACCAGCCCCGAAGGTAGCAGCTACGAGCAGTACTTC
V gene: TRBV2; clone size: few; D gene: .; J gene: TRBJ1-2; CDR3 protein: CASSEGQGRNYGYTF; CDR3 DNA: TGTGCCAGCAGTGAAGGGCAGGGGAGAAACTATGGCTACACCTTC
V gene: TRBV7-9; clone size: .; D gene: .; J gene: TRBJ2-1; CDR3 protein: CASSIVGPYDNEQFF; CDR3 DNA: TGTGCCAGCAGCATAGTAGGGCCATACGACAATGAGCAGTTCTTC
V gene: TRBV4-1; clone size: .; D gene: .; J gene: TRBJ2-1; CDR3 protein: CASSQDQGVLLYNEQFF; CDR3 DNA: TGCGCCAGCAGCCAAGATCAAGGTGTTCTCCTTTACAATGAGCAGTTCTTC
V gene: TRBV29-1; clone size: few; D gene: TRBD1; J gene: TRBJ1-2; CDR3 protein: CSVAAGQGVDYGYTF; CDR3 DNA: TGCAGCGTTGCCGCGGGACAGGGGGTAGACTATGGCTACACCTTC
V gene: TRBV3-1; clone size: few; D gene: TRBD2; J gene: TRBJ2-7; CDR3 protein: CASSQVLAGATYEQYF; CDR3 DNA: TGTGCCAGCAGCCAAGTCCTAGCGGGGGCGACCTACGAGCAGTACTTC
V gene: TRBV14; clone size: .; D gene: TRBD2; J gene: TRBJ2-1; CDR3 protein: CASRGGGGPWLVDEQFF; CDR3 DNA: TGTGCCAGCAGAGGAGGCGGGGGGCCCTGGCTTGTTGATGAGCAGTTCTTC
V gene: TRBV6-2/TRBV6-3; clone size: .; D gene: .; J gene: TRBJ2-7; CDR3 protein: CASSYGDSYSYEQYF; CDR3 DNA: TGTGCCAGCAGTTACGGGGACTCCTACTCCTACGAGCAGTACTTC
V gene: TRBV12-3/TRBV12-4; clone size: .; D gene: TRBD1; J gene: TRBJ2-1; CDR3 protein: CASSWTGGRYNEQFF; CDR3 DNA: TGTGCCAGCAGTTGGACAGGGGGCCGCTACAATGAGCAGTTCTTC
V gene: TRBV3-1; clone size: .; D gene: TRBD2; J gene: TRBJ2-3; CDR3 protein: CASSLTLAGVTDTQYF; CDR3 DNA: TGTGCCAGCAGCCTAACTCTAGCGGGTGTCACAGATACGCAGTATTTT
V gene: TRBV27; clone size: .; D gene: TRBD2; J gene: TRBJ2-7; CDR3 protein: CASSSAGATYEQYF; CDR3 DNA: TGTGCCAGCAGTTCAGCGGGGGCGACCTACGAGCAGTACTTC
V gene: TRBV2; clone size: .; D gene: TRBD2; J gene: TRBJ2-7; CDR3 protein: CASSPGEGPTYEQYF; CDR3 DNA: TGTGCCAGCAGCCCCGGGGAGGGCCCAACCTACGAGCAGTACTTC
V gene: TRBV6-5; clone size: many; D gene: TRBD1; J gene: TRBJ1-1; CDR3 protein: CASSGEATGLIRTEAFF; CDR3 DNA: TGTGCCAGCAGTGGGGAGGCGACAGGGCTCATTCGGACTGAAGCTTTCTTT
V gene: TRBV13; clone size: many; D gene: .; J gene: TRBJ1-5; CDR3 protein: CASSLGVDGLGPQHF; CDR3 DNA: TGTGCCAGCAGCTTGGGAGTAGACGGTCTAGGGCCCCAGCATTTT
V gene: TRBV20-1; clone size: few; D gene: .; J gene: TRBJ2-1; CDR3 protein: CSADSGGFRATIEQFF; CDR3 DNA: TGCAGTGCGGACTCTGGCGGGTTTCGGGCAACTATTGAGCAGTTCTTC
V gene: TRBV5-4; clone size: .; D gene: .; J gene: TRBJ2-7; CDR3 protein: CASSSVMAPYEQYF; CDR3 DNA: TGTGCCAGCAGCTCCGTGATGGCACCCTACGAGCAGTACTTC
V gene: TRBV7-2; clone size: .; D gene: .; J gene: TRBJ2-1; CDR3 protein: CASSGRGTIYSYNEQFF; CDR3 DNA: TGTGCCAGCAGCGGAAGGGGGACGATATACTCCTACAATGAGCAGTTCTTC
V gene: TRBV7-8; clone size: few; D gene: .; J gene: TRBJ2-7; CDR3 protein: CASSLARDGWSYEQYF; CDR3 DNA: TGTGCCAGCAGCTTAGCGAGGGACGGCTGGTCCTACGAGCAGTACTTC
V gene: TRBV7-8; clone size: many; D gene: TRBD2; J gene: TRBJ2-5; CDR3 protein: CASSLDGGVGETQYF; CDR3 DNA: TGTGCCAGCAGCTTAGACGGGGGGGTCGGAGAGACCCAGTACTTC
V gene: TRBV6-1; clone size: few; D gene: TRBD2; J gene: TRBJ2-5; CDR3 protein: CASRTGGLETQYF; CDR3 DNA: TGTGCCAGCAGAACGGGGGGGCTGGAGACCCAGTACTTC
V gene: TRBV28; clone size: .; D gene: TRBD1; J gene: TRBJ2-2; CDR3 protein: CASGQGFPGELFF; CDR3 DNA: TGTGCCAGCGGACAGGGTTTTCCCGGGGAGCTGTTTTTT
V gene: TRBV7-9; clone size: .; D gene: .; J gene: TRBJ2-1; CDR3 protein: CASSFETIPNNEQFF; CDR3 DNA: TGTGCCAGCAGCTTTGAGACAATCCCAAACAATGAGCAGTTCTTC